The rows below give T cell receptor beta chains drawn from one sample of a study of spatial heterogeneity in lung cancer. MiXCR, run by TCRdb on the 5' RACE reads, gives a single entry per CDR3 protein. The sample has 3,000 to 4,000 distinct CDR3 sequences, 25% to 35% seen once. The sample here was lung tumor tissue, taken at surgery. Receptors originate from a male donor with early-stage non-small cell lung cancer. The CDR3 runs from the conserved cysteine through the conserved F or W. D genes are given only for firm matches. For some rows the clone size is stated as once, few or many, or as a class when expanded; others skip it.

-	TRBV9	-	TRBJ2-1	TGTGCCAGCAGCGTAGCTGGGATAGGTACGAATGAGCAGTTCTTC	CASSVAGIGTNEQFF
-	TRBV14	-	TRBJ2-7	TGTGCCAGCAGCAACTCAGGCGGCTACGAGCAGTACTTC	CASSNSGGYEQYF
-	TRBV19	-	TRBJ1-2	TGTGCCAGTAGTGGCGAGTTATATGGCTACACCTTC	CASSGELYGYTF
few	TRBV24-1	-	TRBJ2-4	TGTGCCACCAGTGATTACCGGGACATTCAGTACTTC	CATSDYRDIQYF
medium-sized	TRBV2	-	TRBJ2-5	TGTGCCAGCAGGGACAACCAAGAGACCCAGTACTTC	CASRDNQETQYF
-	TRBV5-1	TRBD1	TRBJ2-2	TGCGCCAGCAGCTTTGAACAGGGGGCCGGGGAGCTGTTTTTT	CASSFEQGAGELFF
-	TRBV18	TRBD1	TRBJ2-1	TGTGCCAGCTCACCTGGCCCGACAGGGGGGGGCAATGAGCAGTTCTTC	CASSPGPTGGGNEQFF
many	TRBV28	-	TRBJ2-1	TGTGCCAGCAGTTTCCGGTTGACAAGCGGACCCTACAATGAGCAGTTCTTC	CASSFRLTSGPYNEQFF
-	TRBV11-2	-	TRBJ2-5	TGTGCCAGCAGTGGGGGGCGAGAGACCCAGTACTTC	CASSGGRETQYF
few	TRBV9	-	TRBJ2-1	TGTGCCAGCAGCTTGGGGGAGGCCCGGGGTGGTGAGCAGTTCTTC	CASSLGEARGGEQFF
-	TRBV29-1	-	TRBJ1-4	TGCAGCGTTGTCCTTGGGGGACCGCCCCGCCAAGGACTGTTTTTT	CSVVLGGPPRQGLFF
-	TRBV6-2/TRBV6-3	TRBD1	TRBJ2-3	TGTGCCAGCACGCGGGACAGGCCGCGACTGGATACGCAGTATTTT	CASTRDRPRLDTQYF
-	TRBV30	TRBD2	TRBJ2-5	TGTGCCTGGACCCCTGGGCTAGCGGGTACACAAGAGACCCAGTACTTC	CAWTPGLAGTQETQYF
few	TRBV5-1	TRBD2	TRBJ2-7	TGCGCCAGCAGCTTGCGTAGCGGGAAGGACGAGCAGTACTTC	CASSLRSGKDEQYF
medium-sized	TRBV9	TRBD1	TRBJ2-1	TGTGCCAGCAGCGTAGTGGGGCGGACAGGGGGCAACAATGAGCAGTTCTTC	CASSVVGRTGGNNEQFF
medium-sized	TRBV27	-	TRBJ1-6	TGTGCCAGCAGTTTATCAAGGCAGCATAATTCACCCCTCCACTTT	CASSLSRQHNSPLHF
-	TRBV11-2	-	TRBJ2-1	TGTGCCAGCAGCTCGCTTTACAATGAGCAGTTCTTC	CASSSLYNEQFF
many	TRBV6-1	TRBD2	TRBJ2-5	TGTGCCAGCAGTGATTCGTGGACTAGCGGGAAAGAGACCCAGTACTTC	CASSDSWTSGKETQYF
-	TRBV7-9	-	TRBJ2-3	TGTGCCAGCAGCGACCCGACAGCAGATACGCAGTATTTT	CASSDPTADTQYF
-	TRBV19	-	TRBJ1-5	TGTGCCAGTAATCGTCGCCCGGAGGGGCCCCAGCATTTT	CASNRRPEGPQHF
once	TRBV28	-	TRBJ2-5	TGTGCCAGCAGTCCCGCGGGCTTCCAAGAGACCCAGTACTTC	CASSPAGFQETQYF
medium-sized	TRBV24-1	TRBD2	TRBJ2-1	TGTGCCACCAGTGCGGTTAGCGGGATTAGCTCCTACAATGAGCAGTTCTTC	CATSAVSGISSYNEQFF
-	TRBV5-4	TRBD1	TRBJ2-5	TGTGCCAGCAGCCCGACAGGGGGCGCAGAGACCCAGTACTTC	CASSPTGGAETQYF
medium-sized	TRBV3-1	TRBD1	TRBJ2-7	TGTGCCAGCAGCCAGACCGGGACAGGACCCTACGAGCAGTACTTC	CASSQTGTGPYEQYF